The T cell receptor (beta chain) described here comes from a study of blood T cell repertoires in COVID-19. Per the original methods: Reference gene primers were amplified, and this amplification served to estimate nucleated cell counts. Using immunoSEQ multiplex PCR, the repertoire was profiled, and TCRdb retains in-frame clones only, with some absent. The V and J calls and clone size come from that table; D and trimming were worked out from the DNA. In the table there are about 160,000 clones, 60% to 85% of which are singletons. The sample consisted of peripheral blood. This clonotype was obtained from a man in his 60s with acute or convalescent COVID-19.

The CDR3 loop is CAGDSRASGGPQETQYF. DNA of the CDR3: TGTGCCGGGGACAGTCGGGCTAGCGGGGGGCCGCAAGAGACCCAGTACTTC. The chain is built from TRBV2 and TRBJ2-5; 11 bases fit TRBD2. Trimming took 11 bases from V and 2 from J; bases not matched to a gene: 16. Per the germline V gene, CDR1 is SNHLY and CDR2 is FYNNEI. The CDR3 has 17 amino acids.